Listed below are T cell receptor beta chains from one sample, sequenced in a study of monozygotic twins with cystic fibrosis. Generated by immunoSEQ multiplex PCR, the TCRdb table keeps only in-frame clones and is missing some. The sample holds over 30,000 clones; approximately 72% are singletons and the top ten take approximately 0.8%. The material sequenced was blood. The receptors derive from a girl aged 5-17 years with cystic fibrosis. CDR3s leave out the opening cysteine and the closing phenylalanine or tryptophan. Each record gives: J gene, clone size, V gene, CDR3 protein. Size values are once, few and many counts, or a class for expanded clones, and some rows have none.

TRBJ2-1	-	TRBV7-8	ASSLLAGSYNEQF
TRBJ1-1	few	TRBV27	ASSSSGVNTEAF
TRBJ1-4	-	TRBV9	ASSPGFIGKLF
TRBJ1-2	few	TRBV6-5	ASPGTEYGYT
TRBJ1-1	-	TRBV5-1	ASSFYRGGTNTEAF
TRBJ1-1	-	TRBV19	ASSTRQGAKMNTEAF
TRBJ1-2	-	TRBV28	ASSLQHGYT
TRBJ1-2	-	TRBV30	AWSGSKSYGNYGYT
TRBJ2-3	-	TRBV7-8	ASTTRRGVTDTQY
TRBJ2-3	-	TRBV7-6	ASSKGGQLAGVIGDTQY
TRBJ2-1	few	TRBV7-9	ASSFPRPVRNNEQF